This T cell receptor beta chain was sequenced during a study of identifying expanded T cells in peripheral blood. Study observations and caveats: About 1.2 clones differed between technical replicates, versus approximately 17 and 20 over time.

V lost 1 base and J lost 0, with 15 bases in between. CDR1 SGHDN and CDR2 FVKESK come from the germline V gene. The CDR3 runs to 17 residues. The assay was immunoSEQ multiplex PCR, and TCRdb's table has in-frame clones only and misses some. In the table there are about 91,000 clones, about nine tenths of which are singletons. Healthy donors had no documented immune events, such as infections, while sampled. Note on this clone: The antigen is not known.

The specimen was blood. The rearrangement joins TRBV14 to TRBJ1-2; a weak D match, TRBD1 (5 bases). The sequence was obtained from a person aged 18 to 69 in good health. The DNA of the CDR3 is TGTGCCAGCAGCCAAGTCGGGGGTTATGCATCTAACTATGGCTACACCTTC. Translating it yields CASSQVGGYASNYGYTF.